The T cell receptor beta chain described here comes from a study of T-cell memory formation after mild COVID-19. This clonotype occurred a few times. Losses at the gene ends were 3 bases for V and 5 bases for J; bases not matched to a gene: 7. Germline loops: CDR1 KGHSH, CDR2 LQKENI. The CDR3 is 16 amino acids. TCRdb re-called the 5' RACE reads with MiXCR, one entry per CDR3 protein. The sample consists of approximately 230,000 distinct CDR3 sequences, approximately 16% of them appearing once. The specimen was PBMCs or a T cell subset sorted from them (not recorded which). This clonotype was sampled from a man aged 18 to 29 who had mild COVID-19 (a few samples of this study predate the infection). Cell type and time point are not known. This chain connects TRBV18 to TRBJ1-6; 7 nucleotides match TRBD1. CDR3 in amino acids: CASSPVTGMDNSPLHF. The CDR3 DNA follows: TGTGCCAGCTCACCCGTGACAGGGATGGATAATTCACCCCTCCACTTT.